This TCR beta chain was observed in a study of blood T cell repertoires in COVID-19. Study context: COVID-19 samples from acute and convalescent phases originated in the United States, Italy and Spain. Nucleic acid was either cDNA or gDNA, and it came from T cells, B-cell-depleted T cells, or PBMCs.

In the authors' methods: Reference gene primer amplification gave estimated nucleated cell counts. TCRdb's table, derived via immunoSEQ multiplex PCR, lists solely in-frame clones and lacks some. That table supplies the V and J calls and clone size; D and trimming were determined from the DNA. This table holds 140,000 to 150,000 clones, over 75% found once. Trimming left V 3 bases short and J 5 bases short, with 10 bases between. From germline, CDR1 is MDHEN and CDR2 SYDVKM. CDR3 length equals 14 residues. The source material was peripheral blood. The sequence was obtained from a human donor in a cohort sampled during active COVID-19. The chain links TRBV28 to TRBJ2-2, with D hard to call. The CDR3 nucleotides are TGTGCCAGCAGTTTTTCGGGTTTTACCGGGGAGCTGTTTTTT. It is translated as CASSFSGFTGELFF.